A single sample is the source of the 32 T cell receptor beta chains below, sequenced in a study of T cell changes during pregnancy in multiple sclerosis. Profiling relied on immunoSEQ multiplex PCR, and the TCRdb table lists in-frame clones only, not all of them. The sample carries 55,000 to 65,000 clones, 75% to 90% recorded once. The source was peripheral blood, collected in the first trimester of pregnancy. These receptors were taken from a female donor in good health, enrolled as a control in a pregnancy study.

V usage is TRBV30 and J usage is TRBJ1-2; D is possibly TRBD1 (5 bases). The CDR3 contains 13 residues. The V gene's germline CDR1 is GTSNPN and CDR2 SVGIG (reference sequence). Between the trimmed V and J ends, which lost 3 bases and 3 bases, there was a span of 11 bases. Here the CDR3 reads CAWRWTTYYGYTF. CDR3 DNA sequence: TGTGCCTGGAGATGGACAACCTACTATGGCTACACCTTC.

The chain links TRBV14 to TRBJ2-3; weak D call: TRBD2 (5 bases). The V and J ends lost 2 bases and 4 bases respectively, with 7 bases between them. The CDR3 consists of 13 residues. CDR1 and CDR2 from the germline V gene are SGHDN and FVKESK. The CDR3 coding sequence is TGTGCCAGCAGCCAACGGACTCCAGATACGCAGTATTTT. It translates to CASSQRTPDTQYF.

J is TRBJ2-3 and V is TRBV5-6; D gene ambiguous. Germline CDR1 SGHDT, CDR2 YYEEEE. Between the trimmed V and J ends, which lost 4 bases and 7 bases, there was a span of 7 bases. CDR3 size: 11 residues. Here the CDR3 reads CASSSPNTQYF. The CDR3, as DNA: TGTGCCAGCAGCAGCCCAAATACGCAGTATTTT.

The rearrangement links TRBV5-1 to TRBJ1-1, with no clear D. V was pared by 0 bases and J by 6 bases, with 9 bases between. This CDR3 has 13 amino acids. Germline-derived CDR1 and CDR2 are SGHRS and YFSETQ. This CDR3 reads CASSLDRWSEAFF. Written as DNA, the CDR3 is TGCGCCAGCAGCTTGGACAGATGGTCTGAAGCTTTCTTT.

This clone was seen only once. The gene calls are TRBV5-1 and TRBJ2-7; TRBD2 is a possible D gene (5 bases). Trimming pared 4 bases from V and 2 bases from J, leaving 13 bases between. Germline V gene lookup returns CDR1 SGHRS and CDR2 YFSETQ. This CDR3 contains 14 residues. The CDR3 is CASSAAALAYEQYF. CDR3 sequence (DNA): TGCGCCAGCAGCGCCGCGGCACTAGCCTACGAGCAGTACTTC.

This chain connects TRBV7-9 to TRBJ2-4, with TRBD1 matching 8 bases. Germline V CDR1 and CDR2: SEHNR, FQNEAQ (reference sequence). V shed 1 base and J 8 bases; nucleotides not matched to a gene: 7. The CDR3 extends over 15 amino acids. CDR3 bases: TGTGCCAGCAGCTTAGATCAGGGGGCTGTACACATTCAGTACTTC. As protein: CASSLDQGAVHIQYF.

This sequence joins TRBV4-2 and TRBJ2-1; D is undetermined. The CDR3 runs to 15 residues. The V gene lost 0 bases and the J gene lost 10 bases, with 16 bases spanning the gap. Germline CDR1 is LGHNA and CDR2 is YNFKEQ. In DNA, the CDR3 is TGTGCCAGCAGCCAAGATGGATCACTATTCAACGAGCAGTTCTTC. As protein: CASSQDGSLFNEQFF.

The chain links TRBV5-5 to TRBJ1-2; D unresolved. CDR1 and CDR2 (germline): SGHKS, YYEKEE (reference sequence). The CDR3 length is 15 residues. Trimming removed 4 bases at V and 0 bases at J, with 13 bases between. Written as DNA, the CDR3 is TGTGCCAGCAGCCCGTACTCGGGGTCTAACTATGGCTACACCTTC. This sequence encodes CASSPYSGSNYGYTF.

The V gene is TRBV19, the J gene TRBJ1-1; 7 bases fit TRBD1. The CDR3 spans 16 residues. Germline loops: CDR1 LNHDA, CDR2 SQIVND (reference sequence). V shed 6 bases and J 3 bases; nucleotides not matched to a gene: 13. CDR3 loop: CASSQLTGTRDTEAFF. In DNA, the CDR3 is TGTGCCAGTAGCCAGCTGACAGGGACCAGAGACACTGAAGCTTTCTTT.

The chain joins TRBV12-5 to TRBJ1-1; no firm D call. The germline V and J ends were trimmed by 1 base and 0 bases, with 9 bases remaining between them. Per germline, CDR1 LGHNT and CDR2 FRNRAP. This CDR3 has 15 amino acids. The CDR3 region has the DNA TGTGCTAGTGGTTTGGGTACACCCCTGAACACTGAAGCTTTCTTT. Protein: CASGLGTPLNTEAFF.

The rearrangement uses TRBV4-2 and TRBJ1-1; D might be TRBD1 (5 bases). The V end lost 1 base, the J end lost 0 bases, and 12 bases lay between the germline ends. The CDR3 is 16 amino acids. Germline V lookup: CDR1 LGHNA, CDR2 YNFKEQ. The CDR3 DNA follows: TGTGCCAGCAGCCAAGTGGGGGGGATTATGAACACTGAAGCTTTCTTT. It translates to CASSQVGGIMNTEAFF.

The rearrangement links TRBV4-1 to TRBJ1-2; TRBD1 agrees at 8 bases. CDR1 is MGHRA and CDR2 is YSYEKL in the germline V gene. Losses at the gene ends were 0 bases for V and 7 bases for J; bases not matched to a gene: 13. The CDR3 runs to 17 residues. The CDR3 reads CASSQDGSSGQVIGYTF. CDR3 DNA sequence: TGCGCCAGCAGCCAAGATGGAAGTTCGGGACAGGTGATTGGCTACACCTTC.

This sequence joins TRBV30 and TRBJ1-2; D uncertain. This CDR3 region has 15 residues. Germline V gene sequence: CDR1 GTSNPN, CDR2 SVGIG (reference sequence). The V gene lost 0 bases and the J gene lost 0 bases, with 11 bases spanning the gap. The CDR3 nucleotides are TGTGCCTGGAGTGTTTTAAGAGCGTCTAACTATGGCTACACCTTC. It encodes CAWSVLRASNYGYTF.

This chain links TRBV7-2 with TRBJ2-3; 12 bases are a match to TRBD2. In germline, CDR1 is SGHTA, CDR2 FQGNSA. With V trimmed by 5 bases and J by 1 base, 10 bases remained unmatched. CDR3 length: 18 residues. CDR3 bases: TGTGCCAGCAGCCCCCCTAGCGGGGGGGCCTTTGGCACAGATACGCAGTATTTT. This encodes CASSPPSGGAFGTDTQYF.

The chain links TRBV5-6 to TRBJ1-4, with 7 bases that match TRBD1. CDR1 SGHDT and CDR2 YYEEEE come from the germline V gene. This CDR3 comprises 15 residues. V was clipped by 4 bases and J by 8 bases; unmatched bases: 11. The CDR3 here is CASSTKTGTVEKLFF. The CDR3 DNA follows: TGTGCCAGCAGCACAAAGACAGGGACAGTAGAAAAACTGTTTTTT.

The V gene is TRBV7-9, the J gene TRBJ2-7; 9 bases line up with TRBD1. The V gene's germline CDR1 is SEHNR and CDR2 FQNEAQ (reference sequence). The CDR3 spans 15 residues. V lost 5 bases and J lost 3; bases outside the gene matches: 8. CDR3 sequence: CASSRQGGDVYEQYF. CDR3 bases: TGTGCCAGCAGCAGACAGGGGGGGGATGTCTACGAGCAGTACTTC.

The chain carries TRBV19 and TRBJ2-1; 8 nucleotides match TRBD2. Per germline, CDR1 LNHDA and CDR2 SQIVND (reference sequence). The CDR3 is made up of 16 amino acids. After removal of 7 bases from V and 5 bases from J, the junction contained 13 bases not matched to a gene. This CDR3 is CASIGRLANYNNEQFF. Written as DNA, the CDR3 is TGTGCCAGTATAGGCCGACTAGCGAACTATAACAATGAGCAGTTCTTC.

CDR3 loop: CAWSRGQPTDTQYF. The CDR3 nucleotides read TGTGCCTGGAGTAGGGGACAGCCGACAGATACGCAGTATTTT. The V and J genes are TRBV30 and TRBJ2-3; 7 positions agree with TRBD1. V lost 2 bases, J lost 3 bases, and 5 bases stayed unmatched. This CDR3 is built from 14 residues. Germline CDR1 and CDR2: GTSNPN and SVGIG (reference sequence).

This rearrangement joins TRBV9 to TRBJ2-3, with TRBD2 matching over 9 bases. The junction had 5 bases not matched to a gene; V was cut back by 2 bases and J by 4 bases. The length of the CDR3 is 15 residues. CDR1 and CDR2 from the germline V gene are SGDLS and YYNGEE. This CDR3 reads CASSVSGGFPDTQYF. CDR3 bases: TGTGCCAGCAGCGTCAGCGGGGGGTTCCCAGATACGCAGTATTTT. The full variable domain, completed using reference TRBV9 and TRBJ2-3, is DSGVTQTPKHLITATGQRVTLRCSPRSGDLSVYWYQQSLDQGLQFLIQYYNGEERAKGNILERFSAQQFPDLHSELNLSSLELGDSALYFCASSVSGGFPDTQYFGPGTRLTVL.

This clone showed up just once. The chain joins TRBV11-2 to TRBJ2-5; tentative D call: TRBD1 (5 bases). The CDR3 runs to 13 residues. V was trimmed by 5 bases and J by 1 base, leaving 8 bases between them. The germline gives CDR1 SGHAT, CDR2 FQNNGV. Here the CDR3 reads CASSIRAQETQYF. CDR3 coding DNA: TGTGCCAGCAGCATCAGGGCCCAAGAGACCCAGTACTTC.

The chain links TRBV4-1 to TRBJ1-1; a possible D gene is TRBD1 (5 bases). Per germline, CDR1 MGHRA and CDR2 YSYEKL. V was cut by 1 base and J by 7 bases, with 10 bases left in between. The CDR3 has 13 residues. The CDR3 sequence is CASSQGGDDEAFF. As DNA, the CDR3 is TGCGCCAGCAGCCAAGGGGGGGACGATGAAGCTTTCTTT.

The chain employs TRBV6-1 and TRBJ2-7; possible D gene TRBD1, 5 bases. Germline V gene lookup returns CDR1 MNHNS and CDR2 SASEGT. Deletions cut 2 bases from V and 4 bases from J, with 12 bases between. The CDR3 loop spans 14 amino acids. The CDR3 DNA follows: TGTGCCAGCAGTGAATGGGGCCCGGAGTACGAGCAGTACTTC. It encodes CASSEWGPEYEQYF.

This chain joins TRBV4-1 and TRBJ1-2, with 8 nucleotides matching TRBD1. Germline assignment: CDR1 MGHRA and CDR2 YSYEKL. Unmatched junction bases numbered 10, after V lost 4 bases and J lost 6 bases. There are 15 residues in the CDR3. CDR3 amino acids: CASSPIGQGQDGYTF. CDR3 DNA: TGCGCCAGCAGCCCCATCGGACAGGGTCAAGATGGCTACACCTTC.

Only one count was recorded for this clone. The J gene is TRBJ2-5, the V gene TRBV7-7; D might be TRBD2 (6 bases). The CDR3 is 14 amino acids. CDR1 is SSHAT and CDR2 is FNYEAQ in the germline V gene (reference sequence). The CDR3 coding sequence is TGTGTGGGCGGGGTCTCTAGTCACCAAGAGACCCAGTACTTC. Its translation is CVGGVSSHQETQYF.

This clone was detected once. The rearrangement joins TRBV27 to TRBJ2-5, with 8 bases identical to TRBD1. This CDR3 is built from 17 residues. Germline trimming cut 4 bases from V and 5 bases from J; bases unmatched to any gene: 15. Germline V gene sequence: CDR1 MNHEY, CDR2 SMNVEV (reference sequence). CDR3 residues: CASSSWTGPHYPETQYF. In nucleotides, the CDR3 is TGTGCCAGCAGTTCATGGACAGGGCCACACTACCCGGAGACCCAGTACTTC.

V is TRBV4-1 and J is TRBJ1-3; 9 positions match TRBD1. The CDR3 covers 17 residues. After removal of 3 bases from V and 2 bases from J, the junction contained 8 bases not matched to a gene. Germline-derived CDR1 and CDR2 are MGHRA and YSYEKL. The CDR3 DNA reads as TGCGCCAGCAGCCAGATCCAAGGACAGGGGACTGGAAACACCATATATTTT. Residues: CASSQIQGQGTGNTIYF.

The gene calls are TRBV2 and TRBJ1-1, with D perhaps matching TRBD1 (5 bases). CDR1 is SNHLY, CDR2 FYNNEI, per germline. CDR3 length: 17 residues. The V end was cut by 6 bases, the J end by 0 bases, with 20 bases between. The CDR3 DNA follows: TGTGCCAGCAGGAGTCGGGACGGACTAGGACTGAACACTGAAGCTTTCTTT. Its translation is CASRSRDGLGLNTEAFF.

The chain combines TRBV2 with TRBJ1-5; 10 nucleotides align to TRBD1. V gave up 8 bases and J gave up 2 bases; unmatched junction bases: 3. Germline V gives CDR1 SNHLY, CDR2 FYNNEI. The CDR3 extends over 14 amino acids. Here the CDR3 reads CASLGTGGNQPQHF. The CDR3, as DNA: TGTGCCAGCCTGGGGACAGGGGGCAATCAGCCCCAGCATTTT.

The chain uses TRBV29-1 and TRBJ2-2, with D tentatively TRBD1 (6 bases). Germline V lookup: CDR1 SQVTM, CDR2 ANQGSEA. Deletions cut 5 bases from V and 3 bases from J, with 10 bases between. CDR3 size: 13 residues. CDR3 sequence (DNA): TGCAGCGTTCCGGGACACGACACCGGGGAGCTGTTTTTT. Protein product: CSVPGHDTGELFF.

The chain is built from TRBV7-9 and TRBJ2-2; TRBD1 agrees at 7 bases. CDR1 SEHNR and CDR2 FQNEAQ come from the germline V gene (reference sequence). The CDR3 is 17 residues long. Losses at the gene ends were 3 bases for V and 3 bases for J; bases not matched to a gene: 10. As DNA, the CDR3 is TGTGCCAGCAGCTTCCTTGGACAGGTCGGGGACACCGGGGAGCTGTTTTTT. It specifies CASSFLGQVGDTGELFF. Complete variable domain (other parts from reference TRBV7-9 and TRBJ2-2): DTGVSQNPRHKITKRGQNVTFRCDPISEHNRLYWYRQTLGQGPEFLTYFQNEAQLEKSRLLSDRFSAERPKGSFSTLEIQRTEQGDSAMYLCASSFLGQVGDTGELFFGEGSRLTVL.

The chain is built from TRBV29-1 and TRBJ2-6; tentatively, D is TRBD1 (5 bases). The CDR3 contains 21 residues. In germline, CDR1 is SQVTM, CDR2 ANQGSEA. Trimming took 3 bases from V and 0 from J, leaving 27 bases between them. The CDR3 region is CSVEDTRGERPRDSGANVLTF. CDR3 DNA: TGCAGCGTTGAGGACACAAGAGGTGAACGACCTAGGGACTCTGGGGCCAACGTCCTGACTTTC. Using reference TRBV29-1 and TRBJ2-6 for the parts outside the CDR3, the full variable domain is SAVISQKPSRDICQRGTSLTIQCQVDSQVTMMFWYRQQPGQSLTLIATANQGSEATYESGFVIDKFPISRPNLTFSTLTVSNMSPEDSSIYLCSVEDTRGERPRDSGANVLTFGAGSRLTVL.

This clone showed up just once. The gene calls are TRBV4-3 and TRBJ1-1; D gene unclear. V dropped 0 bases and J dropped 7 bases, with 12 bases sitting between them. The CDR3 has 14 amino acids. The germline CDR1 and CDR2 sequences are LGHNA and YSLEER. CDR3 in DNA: TGCGCCAGCAGCCAAGATAGACACGGGATTGAAGCTTTCTTT. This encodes CASSQDRHGIEAFF.